This TCR beta chain was captured by sequencing in a study of somatic mutations in cytotoxic T cells in rheumatoid arthritis. Study details: Nearly 100% purity was obtained when some V beta antibody-stained T-cell populations were flow-sorted; these included V beta1+ cells sequenced for TCRB. Study-wide findings and caveats: CD8+ T cells showed clonality that did not differ significantly between patients with rheumatoid arthritis and age-matched healthy controls. TRBV07 appeared slightly underrepresented in the rheumatoid arthritis patients. That finding was not adjusted to account for multiple comparisons.

To note about this clone: Antigen unknown.

Libraries were prepared by immunoSEQ multiplex PCR; TCRdb keeps only in-frame clonotypes and omits some of them. The sample lists 20,000 to 25,000 clones; around 84% were seen once. V shed 4 bases and J 7 bases; nucleotides not matched to a gene: 11. The CDR3 is 17 amino acids. Germline CDR1 is SGHDT and CDR2 is YYEEEE. This TCR was recovered from a woman aged 45-65 years in good health. The sample taken for sequencing was CD8+ T cells sorted from blood. This chain joins TRBV5-6 and TRBJ1-6; 10 positions match TRBD1. CDR3 nucleotides: TGTGCCAGCAGCCTTGTAGGGACAGGGGTGGCAAATTCACCCCTCCACTTT. Its translation: CASSLVGTGVANSPLHF. The whole variable domain, filled in from reference TRBV5-6 and TRBJ1-6, reads DAGVTQSPTHLIKTRGQQVTLRCSPKSGHDTVSWYQQALGQGPQFIFQYYEEEERQRGNFPDRFSGHQFPNYSSELNVNALLLGDSALYLCASSLVGTGVANSPLHFGNGTRLTVT.